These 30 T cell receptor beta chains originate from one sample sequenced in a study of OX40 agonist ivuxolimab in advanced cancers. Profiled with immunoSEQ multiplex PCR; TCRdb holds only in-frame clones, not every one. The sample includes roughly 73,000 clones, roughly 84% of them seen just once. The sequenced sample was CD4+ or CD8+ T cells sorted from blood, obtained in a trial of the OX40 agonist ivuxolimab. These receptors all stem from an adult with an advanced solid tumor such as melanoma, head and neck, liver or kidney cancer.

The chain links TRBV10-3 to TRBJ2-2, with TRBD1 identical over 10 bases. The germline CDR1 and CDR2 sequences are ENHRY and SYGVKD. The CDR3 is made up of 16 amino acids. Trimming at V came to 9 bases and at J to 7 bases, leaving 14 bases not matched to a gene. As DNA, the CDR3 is TGTGCCATTAAAGGCGAGGGACAGGGGTTAAACGGGGAGCTGTTTTTT. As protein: CAIKGEGQGLNGELFF.

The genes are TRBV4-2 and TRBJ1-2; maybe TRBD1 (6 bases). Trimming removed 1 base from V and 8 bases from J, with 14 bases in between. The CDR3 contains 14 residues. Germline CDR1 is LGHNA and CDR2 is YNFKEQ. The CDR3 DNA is TGTGCCAGCAGCCAAGCTCAGGGGACGGAAGGCTACACCTTC. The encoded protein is CASSQAQGTEGYTF.

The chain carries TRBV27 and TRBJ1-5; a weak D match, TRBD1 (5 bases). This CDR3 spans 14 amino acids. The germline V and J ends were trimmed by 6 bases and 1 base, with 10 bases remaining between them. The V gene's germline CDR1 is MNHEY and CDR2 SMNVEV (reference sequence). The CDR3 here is CASSPGWSNQPQHF. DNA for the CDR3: TGTGCCAGCAGCCCAGGGTGGAGCAATCAGCCCCAGCATTTT.

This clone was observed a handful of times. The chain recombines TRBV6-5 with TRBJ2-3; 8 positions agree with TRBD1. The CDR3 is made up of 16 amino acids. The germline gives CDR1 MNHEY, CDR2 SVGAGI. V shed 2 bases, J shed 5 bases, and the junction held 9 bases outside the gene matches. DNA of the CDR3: TGTGCCAGCAGTTACAGAGGACAGGGACCAGTAGATACGCAGTATTTT. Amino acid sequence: CASSYRGQGPVDTQYF.

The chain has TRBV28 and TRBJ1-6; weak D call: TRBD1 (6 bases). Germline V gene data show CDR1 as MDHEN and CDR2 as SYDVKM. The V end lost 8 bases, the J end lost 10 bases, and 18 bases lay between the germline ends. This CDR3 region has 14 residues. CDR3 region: CASQTGTSYSPLHF. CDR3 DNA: TGTGCCAGCCAAACCGGGACATCCTACTCACCCCTCCACTTT.

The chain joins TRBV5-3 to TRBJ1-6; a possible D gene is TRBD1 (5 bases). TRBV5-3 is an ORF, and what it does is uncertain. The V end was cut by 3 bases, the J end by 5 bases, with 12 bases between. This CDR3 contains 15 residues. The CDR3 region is CARSYRQPNNSPLHF. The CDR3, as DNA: TGTGCCAGAAGCTACCGACAGCCGAATAATTCACCCCTCCACTTT.

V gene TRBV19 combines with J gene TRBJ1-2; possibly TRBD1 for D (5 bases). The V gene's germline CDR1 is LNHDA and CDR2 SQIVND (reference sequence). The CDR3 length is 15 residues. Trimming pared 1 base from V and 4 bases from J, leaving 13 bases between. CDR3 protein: CASSIASSGLYGYTF. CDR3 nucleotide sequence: TGTGCCAGTAGTATAGCGAGCTCGGGGCTCTATGGCTACACCTTC.

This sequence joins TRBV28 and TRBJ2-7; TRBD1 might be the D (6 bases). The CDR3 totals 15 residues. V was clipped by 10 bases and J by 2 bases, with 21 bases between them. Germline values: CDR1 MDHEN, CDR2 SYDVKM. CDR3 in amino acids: CAINSPGQPPYEQYF. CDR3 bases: TGTGCCATCAACTCCCCAGGACAGCCTCCCTACGAGCAGTACTTC.

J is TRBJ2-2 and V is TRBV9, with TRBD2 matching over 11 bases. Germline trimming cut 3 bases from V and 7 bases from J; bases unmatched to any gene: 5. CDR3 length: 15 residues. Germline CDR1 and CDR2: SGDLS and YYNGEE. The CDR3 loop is CASSARTSGRGELFF. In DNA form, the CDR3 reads TGTGCCAGCAGCGCTCGGACTAGCGGGCGCGGGGAGCTGTTTTTT. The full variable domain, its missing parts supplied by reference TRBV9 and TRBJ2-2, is DSGVTQTPKHLITATGQRVTLRCSPRSGDLSVYWYQQSLDQGLQFLIQYYNGEERAKGNILERFSAQQFPDLHSELNLSSLELGDSALYFCASSARTSGRGELFFGEGSRLTVL.

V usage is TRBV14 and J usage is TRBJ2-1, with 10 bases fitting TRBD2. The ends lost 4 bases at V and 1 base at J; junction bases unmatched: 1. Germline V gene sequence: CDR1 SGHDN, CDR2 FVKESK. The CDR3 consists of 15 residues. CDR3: CASSRTSGSYNEQFF. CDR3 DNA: TGTGCCAGCAGCCGGACTAGCGGTTCCTACAATGAGCAGTTCTTC.

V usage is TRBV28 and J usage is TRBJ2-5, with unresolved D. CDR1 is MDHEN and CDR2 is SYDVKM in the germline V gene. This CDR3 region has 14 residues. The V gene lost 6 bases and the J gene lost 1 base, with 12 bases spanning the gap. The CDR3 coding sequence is TGTGCCAGCAGCTTTGGTCTAGTCCAAGAGACCCAGTACTTC. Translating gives CASSFGLVQETQYF.

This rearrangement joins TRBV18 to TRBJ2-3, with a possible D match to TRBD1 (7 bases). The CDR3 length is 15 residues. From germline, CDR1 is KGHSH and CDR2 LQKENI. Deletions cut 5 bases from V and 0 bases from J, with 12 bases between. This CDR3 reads CASSTPGGSTDTQYF. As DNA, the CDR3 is TGTGCCAGCTCAACCCCAGGGGGGAGCACAGATACGCAGTATTTT.

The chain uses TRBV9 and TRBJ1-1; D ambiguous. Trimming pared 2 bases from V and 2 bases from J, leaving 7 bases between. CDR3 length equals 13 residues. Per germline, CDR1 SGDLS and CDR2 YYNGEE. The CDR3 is CASSVSANTEAFF. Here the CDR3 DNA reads TGTGCCAGCAGCGTTTCGGCCAACACTGAAGCTTTCTTT.

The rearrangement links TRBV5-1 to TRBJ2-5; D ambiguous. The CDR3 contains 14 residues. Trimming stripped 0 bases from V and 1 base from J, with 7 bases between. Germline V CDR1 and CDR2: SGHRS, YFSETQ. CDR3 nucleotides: TGCGCCAGCAGCTTGGTGGGTGTCCAAGAGACCCAGTACTTC. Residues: CASSLVGVQETQYF.

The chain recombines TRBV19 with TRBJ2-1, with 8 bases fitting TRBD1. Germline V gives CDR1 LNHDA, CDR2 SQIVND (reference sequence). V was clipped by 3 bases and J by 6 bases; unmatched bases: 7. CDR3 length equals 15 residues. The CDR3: CASSIDRGNRNEQFF. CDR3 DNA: TGTGCCAGTAGTATCGACAGGGGAAATCGCAATGAGCAGTTCTTC.

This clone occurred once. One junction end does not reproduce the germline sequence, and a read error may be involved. CDR3 nucleotide sequence: TGTGCCAGCAGCGTAGAGTCTAGCGGGAGTCCCCTTTGGTTC. Amino acids: CASSVESSGSPLWF. The rearrangement uses TRBV9 and TRBJ2-7; TRBD2 matches at 10 bases. Germline V gene lookup returns CDR1 SGDLS and CDR2 YYNGEE. The CDR3 extends over 14 amino acids.

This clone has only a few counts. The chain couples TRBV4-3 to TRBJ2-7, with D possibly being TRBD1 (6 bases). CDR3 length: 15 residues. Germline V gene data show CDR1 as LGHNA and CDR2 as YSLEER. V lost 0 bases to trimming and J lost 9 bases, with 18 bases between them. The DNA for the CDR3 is TGCGCCAGCAGCCAAGATAGAAGGGACACCACTGTGCAGTACTTC. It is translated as CASSQDRRDTTVQYF.

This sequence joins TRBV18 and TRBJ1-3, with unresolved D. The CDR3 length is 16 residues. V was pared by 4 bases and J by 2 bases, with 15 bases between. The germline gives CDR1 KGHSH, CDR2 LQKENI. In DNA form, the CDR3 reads TGTGCCAGCTCACTAACGGGGAGGGTACCTGGAAACACCATATATTTT. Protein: CASSLTGRVPGNTIYF.

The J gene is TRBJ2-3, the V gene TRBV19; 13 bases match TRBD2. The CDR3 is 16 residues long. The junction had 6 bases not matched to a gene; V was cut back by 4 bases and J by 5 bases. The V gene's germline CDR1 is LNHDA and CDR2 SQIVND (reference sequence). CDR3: CASSTSGLAGRDTQYF. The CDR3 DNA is TGTGCCAGTAGTACATCGGGACTAGCGGGAAGAGATACGCAGTATTTT.

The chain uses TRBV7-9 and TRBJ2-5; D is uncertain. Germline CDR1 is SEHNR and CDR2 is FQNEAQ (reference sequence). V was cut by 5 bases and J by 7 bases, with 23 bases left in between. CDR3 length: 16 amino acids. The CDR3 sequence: CASSEALLDAAGTQYF. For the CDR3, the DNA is TGTGCCAGCAGCGAAGCGCTACTGGATGCAGCTGGGACCCAGTACTTC.

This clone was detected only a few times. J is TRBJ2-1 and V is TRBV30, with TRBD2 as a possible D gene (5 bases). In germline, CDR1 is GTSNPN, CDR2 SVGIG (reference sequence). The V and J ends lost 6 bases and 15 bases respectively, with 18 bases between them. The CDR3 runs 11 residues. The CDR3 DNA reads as TGTGCCTGTCCCGGACTGGGTAGTCCGTTCTTC. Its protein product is CACPGLGSPFF.

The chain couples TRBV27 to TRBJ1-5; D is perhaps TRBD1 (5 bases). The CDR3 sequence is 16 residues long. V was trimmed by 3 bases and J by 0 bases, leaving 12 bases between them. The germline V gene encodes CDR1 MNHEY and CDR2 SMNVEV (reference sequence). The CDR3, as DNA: TGTGCCAGCAGTTTCTCGGGGGGATTTAGCAATCAGCCCCAGCATTTT. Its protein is CASSFSGGFSNQPQHF.

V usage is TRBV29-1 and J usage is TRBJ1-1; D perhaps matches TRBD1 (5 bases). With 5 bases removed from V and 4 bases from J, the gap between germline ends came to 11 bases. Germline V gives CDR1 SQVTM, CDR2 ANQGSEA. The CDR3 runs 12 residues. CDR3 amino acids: CSVIEGTTEAFF. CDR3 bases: TGCAGCGTTATCGAGGGGACCACTGAAGCTTTCTTT.

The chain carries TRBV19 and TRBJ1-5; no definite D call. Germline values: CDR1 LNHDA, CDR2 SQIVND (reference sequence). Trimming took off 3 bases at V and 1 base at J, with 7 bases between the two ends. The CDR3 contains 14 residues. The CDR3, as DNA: TGTGCCAGTAGTATGTTCGGGAGCAATCAGCCCCAGCATTTT. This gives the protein CASSMFGSNQPQHF.

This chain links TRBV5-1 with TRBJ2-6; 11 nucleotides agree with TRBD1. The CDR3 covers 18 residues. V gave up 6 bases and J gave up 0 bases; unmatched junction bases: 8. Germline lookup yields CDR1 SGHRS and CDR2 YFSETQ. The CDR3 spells CASTLAGTGGSGANVLTF. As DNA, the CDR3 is TGCGCCAGCACCCTGGCAGGGACAGGGGGCTCTGGGGCCAACGTCCTGACTTTC. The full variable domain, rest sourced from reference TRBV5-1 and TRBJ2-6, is KAGVTQTPRYLIKTRGQQVTLSCSPISGHRSVSWYQQTPGQGLQFLFEYFSETQRNKGNFPGRFSGRQFSNSRSEMNVSTLELGDSALYLCASTLAGTGGSGANVLTFGAGSRLTVL.

The CDR3 loop is CASSLMTDSYEQYF. In DNA form, the CDR3 reads TGTGCCAGCAGTCTCATGACGGATTCCTACGAGCAGTACTTC. The chain uses TRBV28 and TRBJ2-7; D remains unclear. Germline-derived CDR1 and CDR2 are MDHEN and SYDVKM. The CDR3 runs to 14 residues. Trimming cost V 5 bases and J 1 base, with 12 bases left between them.

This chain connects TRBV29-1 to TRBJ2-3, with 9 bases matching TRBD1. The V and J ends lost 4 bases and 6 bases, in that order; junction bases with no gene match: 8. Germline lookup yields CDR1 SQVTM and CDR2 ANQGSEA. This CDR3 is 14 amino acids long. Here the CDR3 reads CSVAWTGAGDTQYF. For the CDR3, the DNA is TGCAGCGTTGCTTGGACAGGGGCAGGGGATACGCAGTATTTT.

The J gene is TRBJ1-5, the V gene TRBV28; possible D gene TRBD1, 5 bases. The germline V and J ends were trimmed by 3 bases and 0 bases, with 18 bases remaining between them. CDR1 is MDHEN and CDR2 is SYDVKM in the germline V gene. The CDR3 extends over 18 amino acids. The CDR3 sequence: CASSLLGGSRISNQPQHF. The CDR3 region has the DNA TGTGCCAGCAGTTTGTTGGGGGGTAGCAGGATTAGCAATCAGCCCCAGCATTTT.

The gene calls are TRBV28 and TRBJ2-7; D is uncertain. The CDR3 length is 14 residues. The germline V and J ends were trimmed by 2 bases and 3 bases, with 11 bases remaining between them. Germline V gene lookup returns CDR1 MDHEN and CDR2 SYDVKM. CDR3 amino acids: CASSLRRINYEQYF. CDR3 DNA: TGTGCCAGCAGTTTAAGGCGGATTAACTACGAGCAGTACTTC.

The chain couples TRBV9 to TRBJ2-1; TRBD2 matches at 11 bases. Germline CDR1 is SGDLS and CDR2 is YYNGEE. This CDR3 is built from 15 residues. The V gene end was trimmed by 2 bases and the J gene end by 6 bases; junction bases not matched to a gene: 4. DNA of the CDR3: TGTGCCAGCAGCGTCACTAGCGGGAGTAGCAATGAGCAGTTCTTC. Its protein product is CASSVTSGSSNEQFF.